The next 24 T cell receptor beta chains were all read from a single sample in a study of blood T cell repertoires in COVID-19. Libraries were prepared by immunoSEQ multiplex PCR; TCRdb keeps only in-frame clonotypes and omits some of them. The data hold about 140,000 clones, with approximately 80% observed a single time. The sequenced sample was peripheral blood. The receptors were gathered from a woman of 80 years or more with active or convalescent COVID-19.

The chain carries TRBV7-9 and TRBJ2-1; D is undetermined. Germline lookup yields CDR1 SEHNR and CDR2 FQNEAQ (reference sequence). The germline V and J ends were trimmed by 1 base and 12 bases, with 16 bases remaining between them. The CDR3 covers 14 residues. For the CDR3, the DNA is TGTGCCAGCAGCTTAGATCTTACCGCGGTCGCGCAGTTCTTC. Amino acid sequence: CASSLDLTAVAQFF.

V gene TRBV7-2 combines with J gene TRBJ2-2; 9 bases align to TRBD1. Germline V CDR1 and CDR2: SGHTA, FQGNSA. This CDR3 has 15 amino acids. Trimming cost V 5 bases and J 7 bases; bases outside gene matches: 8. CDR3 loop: CASSRGQGEGGELFF. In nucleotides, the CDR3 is TGTGCCAGCAGCCGGGGACAGGGTGAAGGCGGGGAGCTGTTTTTT. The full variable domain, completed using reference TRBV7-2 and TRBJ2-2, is GAGVSQSPSNKVTEKGKDVELRCDPISGHTALYWYRQSLGQGLEFLIYFQGNSAPDKSGLPSDRFSAERTGGSVSTLTIQRTQQEDSAVYLCASSRGQGEGGELFFGEGSRLTVL.

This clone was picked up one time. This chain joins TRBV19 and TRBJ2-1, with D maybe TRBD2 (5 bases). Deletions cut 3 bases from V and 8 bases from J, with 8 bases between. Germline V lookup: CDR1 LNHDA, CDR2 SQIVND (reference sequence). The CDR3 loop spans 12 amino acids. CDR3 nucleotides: TGTGCCAGTAGTATGCTAGCTGATGAGCAGTTCTTC. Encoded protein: CASSMLADEQFF.

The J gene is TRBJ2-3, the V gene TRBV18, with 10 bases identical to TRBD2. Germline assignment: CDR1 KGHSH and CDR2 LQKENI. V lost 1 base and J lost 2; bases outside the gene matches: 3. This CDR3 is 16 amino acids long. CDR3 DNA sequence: TGTGCCAGCTCACCACTAGCGGGGGGATACACAGATACGCAGTATTTT. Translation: CASSPLAGGYTDTQYF.

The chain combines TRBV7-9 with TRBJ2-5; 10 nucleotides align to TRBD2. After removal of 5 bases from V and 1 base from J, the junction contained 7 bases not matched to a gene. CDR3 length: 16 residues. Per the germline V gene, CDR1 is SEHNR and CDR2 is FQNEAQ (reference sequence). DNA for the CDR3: TGTGCCAGCAGCCCGCCCAGCGGGGGGGGCCAAGAGACCCAGTACTTC. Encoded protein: CASSPPSGGGQETQYF.

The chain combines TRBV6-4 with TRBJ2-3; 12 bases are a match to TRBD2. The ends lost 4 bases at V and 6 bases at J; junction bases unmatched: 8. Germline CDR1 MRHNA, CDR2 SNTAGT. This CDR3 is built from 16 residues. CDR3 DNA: TGTGCCAGCAGTGCGCTAGCGGGGGGGCCGGTGGATACGCAGTATTTT. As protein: CASSALAGGPVDTQYF.

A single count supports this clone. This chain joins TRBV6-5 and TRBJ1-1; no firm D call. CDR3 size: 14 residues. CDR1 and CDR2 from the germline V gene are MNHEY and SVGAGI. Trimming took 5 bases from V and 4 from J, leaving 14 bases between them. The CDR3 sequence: CASSRDGVGTEAFF. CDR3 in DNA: TGTGCCAGCAGTCGCGACGGGGTTGGCACTGAAGCTTTCTTT.

CDR3: CASSRSGQKNTEAFF. The CDR3 DNA follows: TGTGCCAGCAGCCGTTCAGGACAGAAGAACACTGAAGCTTTCTTT. This chain connects TRBV27 to TRBJ1-1, with a possible D match to TRBD1 (6 bases). The germline V gene has CDR1 MNHEY and CDR2 SMNVEV (reference sequence). This CDR3 has 15 residues. Trimming removed 6 bases at V and 1 base at J, with 15 bases between.

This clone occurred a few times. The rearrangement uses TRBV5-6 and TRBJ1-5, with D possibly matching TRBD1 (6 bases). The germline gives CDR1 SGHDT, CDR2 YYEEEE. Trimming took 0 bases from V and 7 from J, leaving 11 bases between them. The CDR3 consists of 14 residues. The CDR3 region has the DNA TGTGCCAGCAGCTTGGCACAGGGTCGACAGCCCCAGCATTTT. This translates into CASSLAQGRQPQHF. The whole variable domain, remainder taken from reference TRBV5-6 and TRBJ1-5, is DAGVTQSPTHLIKTRGQQVTLRCSPKSGHDTVSWYQQALGQGPQFIFQYYEEEERQRGNFPDRFSGHQFPNYSSELNVNALLLGDSALYLCASSLAQGRQPQHFGDGTRLSIL.

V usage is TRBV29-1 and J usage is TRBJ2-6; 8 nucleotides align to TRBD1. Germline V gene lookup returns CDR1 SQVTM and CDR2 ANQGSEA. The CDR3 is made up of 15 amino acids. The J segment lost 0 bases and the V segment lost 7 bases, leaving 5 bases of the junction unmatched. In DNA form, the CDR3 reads TGCAGCGCCCGGGACAGGACCTCTGGGGCCAACGTCCTGACTTTC. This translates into CSARDRTSGANVLTF.

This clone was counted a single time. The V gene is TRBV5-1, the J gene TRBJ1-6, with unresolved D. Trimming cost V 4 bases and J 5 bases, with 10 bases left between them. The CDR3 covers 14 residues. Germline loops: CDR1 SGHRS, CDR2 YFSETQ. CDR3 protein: CASSPGVNNSPLHF. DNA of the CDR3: TGCGCCAGCAGCCCTGGAGTAAATAATTCACCCCTCCACTTT.

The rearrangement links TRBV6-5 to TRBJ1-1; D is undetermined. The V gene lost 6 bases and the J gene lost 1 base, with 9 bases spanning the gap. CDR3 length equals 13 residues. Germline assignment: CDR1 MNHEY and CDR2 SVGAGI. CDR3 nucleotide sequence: TGTGCCAGCAGCCCAAGAGGGAACACTGAAGCTTTCTTT. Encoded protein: CASSPRGNTEAFF.

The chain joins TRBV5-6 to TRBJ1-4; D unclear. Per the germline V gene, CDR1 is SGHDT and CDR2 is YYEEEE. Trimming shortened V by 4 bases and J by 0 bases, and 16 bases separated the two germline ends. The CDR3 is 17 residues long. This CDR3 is CASSLGGYGATNEKLFF. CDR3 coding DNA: TGTGCCAGCAGCCTGGGAGGCTACGGTGCAACTAATGAAAAACTGTTTTTT.

The DNA for the CDR3 is TGTGCCAGCAGCTTTCTAGGCAGAGTGAACACTGAAGCTTTCTTT. Translating gives CASSFLGRVNTEAFF. The chain uses TRBV7-9 and TRBJ1-1; D gene uncertain. In germline, CDR1 is SEHNR, CDR2 FQNEAQ (reference sequence). V was trimmed by 3 bases and J by 0 bases, leaving 11 bases between them. The CDR3 is 15 amino acids.

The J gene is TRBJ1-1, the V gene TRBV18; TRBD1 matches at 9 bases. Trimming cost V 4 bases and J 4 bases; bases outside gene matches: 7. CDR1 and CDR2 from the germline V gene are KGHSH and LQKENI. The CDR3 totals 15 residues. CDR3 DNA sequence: TGTGCCAGCTCACGGGGACAGGGCTGGGTCACTGAAGCTTTCTTT. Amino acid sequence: CASSRGQGWVTEAFF.

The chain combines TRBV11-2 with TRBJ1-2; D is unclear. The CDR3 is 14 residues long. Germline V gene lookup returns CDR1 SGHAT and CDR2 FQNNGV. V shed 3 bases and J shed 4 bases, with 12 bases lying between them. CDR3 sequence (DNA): TGTGCCAGCAGCTTCCGGGCGGGAACCTATGGCTACACCTTC. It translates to CASSFRAGTYGYTF.

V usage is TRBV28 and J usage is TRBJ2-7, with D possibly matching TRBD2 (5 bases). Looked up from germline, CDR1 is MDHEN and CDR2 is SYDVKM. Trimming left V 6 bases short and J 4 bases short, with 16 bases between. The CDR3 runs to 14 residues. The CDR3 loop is CASSHGVKPYEQYF. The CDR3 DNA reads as TGTGCCAGCAGCCACGGGGTCAAACCTTACGAGCAGTACTTC. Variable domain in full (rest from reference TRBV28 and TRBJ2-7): DVKVTQSSRYLVKRTGEKVFLECVQDMDHENMFWYRQDPGLGLRLIYFSYDVKMKEKGDIPEGYSVSREKKERFSLILESASTNQTSMYLCASSHGVKPYEQYFGPGTRLTVT.

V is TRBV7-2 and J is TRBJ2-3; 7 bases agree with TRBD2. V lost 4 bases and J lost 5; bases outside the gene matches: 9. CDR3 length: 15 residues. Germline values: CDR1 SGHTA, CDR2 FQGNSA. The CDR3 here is CASSYAGEDRDTQYF. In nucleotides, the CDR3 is TGTGCCAGCAGCTATGCGGGGGAGGACCGAGATACGCAGTATTTT. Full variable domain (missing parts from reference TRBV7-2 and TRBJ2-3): GAGVSQSPSNKVTEKGKDVELRCDPISGHTALYWYRQSLGQGLEFLIYFQGNSAPDKSGLPSDRFSAERTGGSVSTLTIQRTQQEDSAVYLCASSYAGEDRDTQYFGPGTRLTVL.

The CDR3 sequence is CASKGQGARRSPLHF. The CDR3, as DNA: TGTGCCAGTAAGGGACAGGGGGCCCGGCGATCACCCCTCCACTTT. This chain uses TRBV19 with TRBJ1-6; TRBD1 matches at 12 bases. This CDR3 is built from 15 residues. The germline CDR1 and CDR2 sequences are LNHDA and SQIVND (reference sequence). Trimming removed 7 bases from V and 10 bases from J; junction bases left unmatched: 8. The full variable domain, with the rest looked up from reference TRBV19 and TRBJ1-6, is DGGITQSPKYLFRKEGQNVTLSCEQNLNHDAMYWYRQDPGQGLRLIYYSQIVNDFQKGDIAEGYSVSREKKESFPLTVTSAQKNPTAFYLCASKGQGARRSPLHFGNGTRLTVT.

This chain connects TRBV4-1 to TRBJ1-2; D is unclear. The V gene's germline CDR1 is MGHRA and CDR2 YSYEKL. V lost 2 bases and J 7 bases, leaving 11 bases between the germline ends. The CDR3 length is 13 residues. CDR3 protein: CASSQFRQGGYTF. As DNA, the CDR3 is TGCGCCAGCAGCCAATTTAGACAAGGTGGCTACACCTTC.

Written as DNA, the CDR3 is TGTGCCAGCTCACTGGAGTCGGGGGGACGAATCCAGGGTGAGCAGTTCTTC. Encoded protein: CASSLESGGRIQGEQFF. The chain recombines TRBV18 with TRBJ2-1; 7 bases map to TRBD2. The junction had 18 bases not matched to a gene; V was cut back by 4 bases and J by 9 bases. In germline, CDR1 is KGHSH, CDR2 LQKENI. The CDR3 is made up of 17 amino acids. The full variable domain, with the rest looked up from reference TRBV18 and TRBJ2-1, is NAGVMQNPRHLVRRRGQEARLRCSPMKGHSHVYWYRQLPEEGLKFMVYLQKENIIDESGMPKERFSAEFPKEGPSILRIQQVVRGDSAAYFCASSLESGGRIQGEQFFGPGTRLTVL.

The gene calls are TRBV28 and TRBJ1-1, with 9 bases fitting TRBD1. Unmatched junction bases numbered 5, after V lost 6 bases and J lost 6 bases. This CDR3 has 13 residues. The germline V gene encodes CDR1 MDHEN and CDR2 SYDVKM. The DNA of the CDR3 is TGTGCCAGCAGGCGGGACAGGGTGTCTGAAGCTTTCTTT. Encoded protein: CASRRDRVSEAFF.

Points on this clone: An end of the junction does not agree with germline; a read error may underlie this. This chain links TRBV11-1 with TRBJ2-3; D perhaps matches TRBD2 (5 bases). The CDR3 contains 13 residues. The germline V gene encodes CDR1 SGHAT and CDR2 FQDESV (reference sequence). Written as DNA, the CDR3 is TGTGCCAGCAGCGACTATAGCAAAGATACGCAGTATTTT. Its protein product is CASSDYSKDTQYF.

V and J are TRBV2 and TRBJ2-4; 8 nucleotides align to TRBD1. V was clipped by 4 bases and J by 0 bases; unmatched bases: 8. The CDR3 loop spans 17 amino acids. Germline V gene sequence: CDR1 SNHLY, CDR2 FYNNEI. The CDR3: CASSGTGTHLAKNIQYF. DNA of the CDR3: TGTGCCAGCAGTGGGACAGGGACCCATCTAGCCAAAAACATTCAGTACTTC.